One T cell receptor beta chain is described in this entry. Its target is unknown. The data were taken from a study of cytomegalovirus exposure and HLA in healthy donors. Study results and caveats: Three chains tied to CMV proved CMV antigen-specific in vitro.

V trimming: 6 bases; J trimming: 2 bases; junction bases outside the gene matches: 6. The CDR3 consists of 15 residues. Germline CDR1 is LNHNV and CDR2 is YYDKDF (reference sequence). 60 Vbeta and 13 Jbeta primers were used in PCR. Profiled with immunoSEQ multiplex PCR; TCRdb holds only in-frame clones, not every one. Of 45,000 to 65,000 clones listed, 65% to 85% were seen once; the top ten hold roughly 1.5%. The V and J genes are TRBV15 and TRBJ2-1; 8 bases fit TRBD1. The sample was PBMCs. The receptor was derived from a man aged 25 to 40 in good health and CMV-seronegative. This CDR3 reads CATRYNRGAYNEQFF. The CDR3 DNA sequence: TGTGCCACCAGGTATAACAGGGGGGCCTACAATGAGCAGTTCTTC.